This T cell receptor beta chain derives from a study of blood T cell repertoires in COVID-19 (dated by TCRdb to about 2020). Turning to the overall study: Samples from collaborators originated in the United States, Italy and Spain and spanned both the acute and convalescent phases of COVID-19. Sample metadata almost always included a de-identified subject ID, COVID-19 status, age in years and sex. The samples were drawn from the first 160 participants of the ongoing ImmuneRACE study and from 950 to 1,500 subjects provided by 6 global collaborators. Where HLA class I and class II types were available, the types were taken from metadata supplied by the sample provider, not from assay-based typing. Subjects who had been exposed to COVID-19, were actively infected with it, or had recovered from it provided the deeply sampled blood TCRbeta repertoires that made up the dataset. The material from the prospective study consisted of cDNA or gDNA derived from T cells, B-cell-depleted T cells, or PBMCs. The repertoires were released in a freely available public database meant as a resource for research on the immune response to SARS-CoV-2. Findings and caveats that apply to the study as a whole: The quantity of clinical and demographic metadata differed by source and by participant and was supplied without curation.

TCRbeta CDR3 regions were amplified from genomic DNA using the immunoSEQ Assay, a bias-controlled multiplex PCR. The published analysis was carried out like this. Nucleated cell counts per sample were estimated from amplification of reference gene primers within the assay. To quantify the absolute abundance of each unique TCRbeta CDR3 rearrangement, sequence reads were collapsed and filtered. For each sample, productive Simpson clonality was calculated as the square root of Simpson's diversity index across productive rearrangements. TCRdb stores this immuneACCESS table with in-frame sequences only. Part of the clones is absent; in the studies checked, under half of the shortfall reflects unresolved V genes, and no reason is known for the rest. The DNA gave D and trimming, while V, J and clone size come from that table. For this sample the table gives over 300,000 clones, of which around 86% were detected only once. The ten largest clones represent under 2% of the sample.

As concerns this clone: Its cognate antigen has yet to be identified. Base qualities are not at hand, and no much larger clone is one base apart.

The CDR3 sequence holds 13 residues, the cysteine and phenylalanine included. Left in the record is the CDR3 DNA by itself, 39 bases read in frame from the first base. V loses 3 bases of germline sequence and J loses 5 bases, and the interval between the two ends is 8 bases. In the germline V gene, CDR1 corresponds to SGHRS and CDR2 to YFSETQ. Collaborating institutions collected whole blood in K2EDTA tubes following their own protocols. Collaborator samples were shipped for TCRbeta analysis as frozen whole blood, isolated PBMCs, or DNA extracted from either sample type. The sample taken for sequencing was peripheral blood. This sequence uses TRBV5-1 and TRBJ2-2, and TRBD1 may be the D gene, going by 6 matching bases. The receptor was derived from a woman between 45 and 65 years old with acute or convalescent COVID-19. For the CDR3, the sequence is CASSWQGTGELFF. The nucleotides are TGCGCCAGCAGCTGGCAGGGGACCGGGGAGCTGTTTTTT.